Below, 23 T cell receptor beta chains from the same sample are listed, as sequenced in a study of monozygotic twins with inflammatory bowel disease. For each CDR3 protein, TCRdb gives one entry from its re-call of the 5' RACE reads, without DNA. In all, the sample yields roughly 170,000 distinct CDR3 sequences. Sequencing was performed on blood. These receptors were collected from a human donor with ulcerative colitis or Crohn's disease, or a healthy co-twin of an affected twin (not recorded which).

The V call is TRBV6-1, the J call TRBJ1-2; the D gene TCRdb calls, TRBD1, cannot be checked with no DNA. Germline CDR1 is MNHNS and CDR2 is SASEGT. This CDR3 spans 14 amino acids. The chain's CDR3 is CASRTPGTGDGYTF.

The V gene is TRBV7-6, the J gene TRBJ1-6; as DNA is missing, the TRBD1 call by TCRdb cannot be tested. The length of the CDR3 is 15 residues. Germline V CDR1 and CDR2: SGHVS, FNYEAQ. CDR3 sequence: CASSLGTTGPGPLHF.

This chain uses TRBV19 with TRBJ2-7; TCRdb designates TRBD2, a call that cannot be tested without DNA. Germline V gene data show CDR1 as LNHDA and CDR2 as SQIVND (reference sequence). The CDR3 sequence is 16 residues long. CDR3 residues: CASSPRGSGSRYEQYF.

The rearrangement joins TRBV18 to TRBJ1-6; checking the TCRdb D call of TRBD1 is not possible without DNA. The CDR3 runs 15 residues. In germline, CDR1 is KGHSH, CDR2 LQKENI. The CDR3: CASSRDRDYNSPLHF.

V and J are TRBV15 and TRBJ2-5; no DNA is available, so the TRBD2 call from TCRdb remains unchecked. The CDR3 loop spans 14 amino acids. Germline CDR1 LNHNV, CDR2 YYDKDF (reference sequence). CDR3 amino acids: CATSRGPEMGTQYF.

This chain joins TRBV29-1 and TRBJ1-3; the D call of TRBD1 rests on TCRdb alone, since no DNA is present to check it. Germline V CDR1 and CDR2: SQVTM, ANQGSEA. This CDR3 has 13 residues. CDR3 protein: CSVRRATGNTIYF.

The CDR3 loop reads CASSLLPPGQGGEKLFF. V usage is TRBV7-9 and J usage is TRBJ1-4; the TCRdb call, TRBD1, lacks DNA for checking. CDR1 and CDR2 (germline): SEHNR, FQNEAQ (reference sequence). The CDR3 contains 17 residues.

The J gene is TRBJ2-1, the V gene TRBV27; checking the TCRdb D call of TRBD2 is not possible without DNA. Germline V lookup: CDR1 MNHEY, CDR2 SMNVEV (reference sequence). CDR3 length equals 16 residues. This chain's CDR3 is CASSLYAGNSYNEQFF.

The chain's CDR3 is CASSLTSGGASSYNEQFF. This chain connects TRBV5-1 to TRBJ2-1; the TCRdb call, TRBD1, lacks DNA for checking. This CDR3 is built from 18 residues. Looked up from germline, CDR1 is SGHRS and CDR2 is YFSETQ.

This chain joins TRBV6-6 and TRBJ2-1. Per germline, CDR1 MNHNY and CDR2 SVGAGI (reference sequence). The CDR3 spans 14 residues. This chain's CDR3 is CASSYPGKLNEQFF.

J is TRBJ1-3 and V is TRBV5-5. Germline loops: CDR1 SGHKS, CDR2 YYEKEE (reference sequence). The CDR3 contains 16 residues. This CDR3 reads CASSLTGTYSGNTIYF.

The CDR3 is CASSFVGADTQYF. This chain uses TRBV5-1 with TRBJ2-3; TCRdb reports TRBD1, a call that lacks DNA to check it against. This CDR3 contains 13 residues. Germline loops: CDR1 SGHRS, CDR2 YFSETQ.

This chain uses TRBV12-3 or TRBV12-4 with TRBJ2-3; absent DNA, TCRdb's TRBD1 call cannot be checked. The CDR3 sequence is 15 residues long. CDR3 region: CASSLTGPSTDTQYF.

V usage is TRBV20-1 and J usage is TRBJ2-3. CDR3 size: 14 residues. CDR1 is DFQATT, CDR2 SNEGSKA, per germline (reference sequence). The CDR3 is CSAKTGYNTDTQYF.

The V and J genes are TRBV4-1 and TRBJ2-1; the D call of TRBD1 rests on TCRdb alone, since no DNA is present to check it. This CDR3 region has 14 residues. CDR1 is MGHRA, CDR2 YSYEKL, per germline. The CDR3 loop is CASSQGGGNNEQFF.

The chain links TRBV6-1 to TRBJ1-2; the D call of TRBD1 rests on TCRdb alone, since no DNA is present to check it. Per the germline V gene, CDR1 is MNHNS and CDR2 is SASEGT. This CDR3 contains 12 residues. CDR3 loop: CASRAGNYGYTF.

This chain links TRBV5-6 with TRBJ1-2. Germline values: CDR1 SGHDT, CDR2 YYEEEE. The CDR3 extends over 16 amino acids. CDR3 sequence reads: CASSQPREAAFYGYTF.

The chain carries TRBV5-1 and TRBJ2-5; the TCRdb D gene call, TRBD2, has no DNA to confirm it. Per germline, CDR1 SGHRS and CDR2 YFSETQ. The CDR3 spans 19 residues. The CDR3 loop reads CASSLEQGPSGRSSETQYF.

This chain's CDR3 is CASSPGLAGIRSTDTQYF. The rearrangement joins TRBV5-1 to TRBJ2-3; TCRdb reports TRBD2, a call that lacks DNA to check it against. This CDR3 has 18 amino acids. Germline V gives CDR1 SGHRS, CDR2 YFSETQ.

This chain links TRBV6-5 with TRBJ1-1. Germline V CDR1 and CDR2: MNHEY, SVGAGI. The CDR3 is made up of 15 amino acids. CDR3: CASSFNPSGNTEAFF.

The chain joins TRBV5-1 to TRBJ1-2; the D gene TCRdb calls, TRBD1, cannot be checked with no DNA. The germline V gene has CDR1 SGHRS and CDR2 YFSETQ. CDR3 size: 15 residues. The CDR3 region is CASSLGTAPNYGYTF.

The V gene is TRBV3-1, the J gene TRBJ1-1; TCRdb's D call, TRBD1, is unchecked because there is no DNA. This CDR3 has 17 residues. Germline lookup yields CDR1 LGHDT and CDR2 YNNKEL (reference sequence). This CDR3 is CASSGLSGTFINTEAFF.

The genes are TRBV15 and TRBJ2-3; TCRdb designates TRBD1, a call that cannot be tested without DNA. Germline V CDR1 and CDR2: LNHNV, YYDKDF (reference sequence). This CDR3 contains 15 residues. Here the CDR3 reads CATSRAGTGGDTQYF.